This passage covers 22 T cell receptor beta chains from one sample sequenced in a study of response to subunit inactivated influenza vaccine. A single record per CDR3 protein comes from TCRdb applying MiXCR to the RT-PCR reads. In the table there are approximately 160,000 distinct CDR3 sequences, around a tenth of which are singletons. This specimen consisted of CD8+ T cells sorted from PBMCs, obtained around 25 months after vaccination. The receptors were sampled from a man aged 50 to 75 who received an inactivated influenza vaccine.

This clonotype was detected a few times. The gene calls are TRBV20-1 and TRBJ1-5, with D hard to call. The germline V and J ends were trimmed by 5 bases and 0 bases, with 20 bases remaining between them. This CDR3 is built from 17 residues. Germline V gives CDR1 DFQATT, CDR2 SNEGSKA (reference sequence). Written as DNA, the CDR3 is TGCAGTGCTCCCCGACTGAATTCCATAGATAGCAATCAGCCCCAGCATTTT. As protein: CSAPRLNSIDSNQPQHF.

This clonotype came up a few times. The gene calls are TRBV29-1 and TRBJ2-1; TRBD1 matches 9 bases. The CDR3 has 12 amino acids. Germline V gene lookup returns CDR1 SQVTM and CDR2 ANQGSEA. Trimming at V came to 7 bases and at J to 6 bases, leaving 4 bases not matched to a gene. CDR3 residues: CSGLTGGNEQFF. CDR3 nucleotide sequence: TGCAGCGGATTGACAGGGGGCAATGAGCAGTTCTTC.

The CDR3 region is CASRGAVNEQFF. The CDR3 DNA reads as TGTGCCAGCAGAGGAGCAGTGAATGAGCAGTTCTTC. V and J are TRBV9 and TRBJ2-1; D gene unclear. Germline loops: CDR1 SGDLS, CDR2 YYNGEE. This CDR3 contains 12 residues. Trimming took 5 bases from V and 7 from J, leaving 10 bases between them.

J is TRBJ1-1 and V is TRBV7-9, with a tentative D call TRBD1 (5 bases). CDR3 length: 14 amino acids. V lost 5 bases to trimming and J lost 4 bases, with 14 bases between them. Germline V gene sequence: CDR1 SEHNR, CDR2 FQNEAQ (reference sequence). CDR3 residues: CASSDPGGSTEAFF. In nucleotides, the CDR3 is TGTGCCAGCAGCGATCCGGGGGGGTCCACTGAAGCTTTCTTT.

Here the CDR3 reads CASTPTSGGAYNEQFF. The CDR3 DNA sequence: TGTGCCAGCACCCCGACTAGCGGGGGGGCCTACAATGAGCAGTTCTTC. The chain links TRBV12-3 or TRBV12-4 to TRBJ2-1; 14 nucleotides line up with TRBD2. There are 16 residues in the CDR3. V lost 7 bases to trimming and J lost 2 bases; unmatched junction nucleotides: 4.

The chain joins TRBV12-3 or TRBV12-4 to TRBJ1-1, with D possibly being TRBD1 (5 bases). CDR3 length equals 13 residues. V was shortened by 5 bases and J by 11 bases, with 18 bases between the two germline ends. CDR3 residues: CASSTSGHQLAFF. The DNA for the CDR3 is TGTGCCAGCAGTACATCAGGACACCAGTTGGCTTTCTTT.

This clonotype was seen a handful of times. The CDR3 DNA follows: TGCGCCAGCAGCCCTCCCGGGACAGGGTCCCACGAGCAGTACTTC. Amino acids: CASSPPGTGSHEQYF. The V call is TRBV4-1, the J call TRBJ2-7, with 9 bases identical to TRBD1. This CDR3 spans 15 amino acids. CDR1 is MGHRA, CDR2 YSYEKL, per germline. Losses at the gene ends were 4 bases for V and 5 bases for J; bases not matched to a gene: 9.

This clonotype has only a few counts. The chain is built from TRBV12-3 or TRBV12-4 and TRBJ1-2; possibly TRBD1 for D (5 bases). V lost 6 bases and J 8 bases, leaving 19 bases between the germline ends. CDR3 size: 14 residues. The CDR3 region is CASSTGLRGPGYTF. The CDR3 bases are TGTGCCAGCAGCACGGGGCTGCGTGGGCCAGGCTACACCTTC.

CDR3: CASSYPNHYEQYF. The CDR3 nucleotides read TGTGCCAGCAGTTACCCGAACCACTACGAGCAGTACTTC. The chain carries TRBV6-5 and TRBJ2-7; D remains unclear. The V end was cut by 2 bases, the J end by 3 bases, with 8 bases between. The CDR3 is made up of 13 amino acids. The germline gives CDR1 MNHEY, CDR2 SVGAGI.

This clonotype was recorded a few times. The chain carries TRBV7-9 and TRBJ2-2, with D possibly matching TRBD1 (5 bases). Trimming removed 0 bases at V and 5 bases at J, with 13 bases between. Germline V gene sequence: CDR1 SEHNR, CDR2 FQNEAQ (reference sequence). This CDR3 has 16 residues. CDR3 coding DNA: TGTGCCAGCAGCTTAGCGCAGGGCTGGGTGACCGGGGAGCTGTTTTTT. It specifies CASSLAQGWVTGELFF.

This clonotype was seen repeatedly, ten times or more. V usage is TRBV10-3 and J usage is TRBJ2-3, with TRBD2 identical over 10 bases. This CDR3 comprises 14 residues. After removal of 5 bases from V and 6 bases from J, the junction contained 5 bases not matched to a gene. Germline CDR1 and CDR2: ENHRY and SYGVKD. The CDR3 protein is CAISLLAGPDTQYF. The CDR3 DNA reads as TGTGCCATCAGTTTACTAGCGGGGCCGGATACGCAGTATTTT.

As DNA, the CDR3 is TGTGCCAGCAGTTTTTTCCCGCGGTGGGAGGGAAGCTACAATGAGCAGTTCTTC. Translation: CASSFFPRWEGSYNEQFF. The chain has TRBV12-3 or TRBV12-4 and TRBJ2-1; 7 positions agree with TRBD2. V was pared by 3 bases and J by 3 bases, with 14 bases of the junction left unmatched. CDR3 size: 18 residues.

A few counts support this clonotype. This chain uses TRBV5-6 with TRBJ2-3; perhaps TRBD2 as D (5 bases). Germline CDR1 and CDR2: SGHDT and YYEEEE. The CDR3 contains 15 residues. V dropped 4 bases and J dropped 1 base, with 13 bases sitting between them. The chain's CDR3 is CASSPGGLRTDTQYF. The CDR3 nucleotides read TGTGCCAGCAGCCCCGGCGGGCTCCGCACAGATACGCAGTATTTT.

The V and J genes are TRBV5-6 and TRBJ2-1; D might be TRBD2 (5 bases). The V end lost 6 bases, the J end lost 9 bases, and 19 bases lay between the germline ends. The CDR3 is 14 residues long. Germline lookup yields CDR1 SGHDT and CDR2 YYEEEE. CDR3 sequence: CASTPGQTKFEQFF. The CDR3 bases are TGTGCCAGCACACCAGGCCAGACTAAATTTGAGCAGTTCTTC.

The chain joins TRBV6-5 to TRBJ1-6; 7 bases agree with TRBD1. Unmatched junction bases numbered 8, after V lost 4 bases and J lost 8 bases. CDR1 and CDR2 from the germline V gene are MNHEY and SVGAGI. The CDR3 contains 15 residues. CDR3 DNA sequence: TGTGCCAGCAGTTTAACAGGGGATATATATTCACCCCTCCACTTT. It specifies CASSLTGDIYSPLHF.

This clonotype was seen many times. At one end the junction does not follow the germline gene, possibly because of a read error. The chain combines TRBV2 with TRBJ2-1; 10 nucleotides line up with TRBD2. The CDR3 sequence is 14 residues long. Germline V gene lookup returns CDR1 SNHLY and CDR2 FYNNEI. CDR3 sequence reads: CASSGGSSYNEQFF. CDR3 in DNA: TGCGCCAGTAGCGGGGGGAGCTCCTACAATGAGCAGTTCTTC.

The chain combines TRBV6-2 or TRBV6-3 with TRBJ2-1, with D possibly called TRBD1 or TRBD2 (5 bases each). This CDR3 is built from 16 residues. Looked up from germline, CDR1 is MNHEY and CDR2 is SVGEGT. Trimming stripped 2 bases from V and 0 bases from J, with 11 bases between. The CDR3 DNA reads TGTGCCAGCAGTTACAACTGGGGGAGCTCCTACAATGAGCAGTTCTTC. As protein: CASSYNWGSSYNEQFF.

This clonotype was seen a handful of times. The chain is built from TRBV12-3 or TRBV12-4 and TRBJ2-3; no clear D. V was cut by 7 bases and J by 1 base, with 12 bases left in between. The CDR3 is 14 residues long. CDR3: CASNPEVGTDTQYF. The CDR3 coding sequence is TGTGCCAGCAACCCCGAGGTAGGCACAGATACGCAGTATTTT.

The V gene is TRBV9, the J gene TRBJ2-7; 9 positions match TRBD2. The CDR3 totals 15 residues. Per germline, CDR1 SGDLS and CDR2 YYNGEE. With 3 bases clipped from V and 7 bases from J, the junction kept 11 bases outside the gene matches. This CDR3 is CASSESGTSRGEQYF. The CDR3 DNA sequence: TGTGCCAGCAGCGAATCCGGGACTAGCCGAGGAGAGCAGTACTTC.

Only a few counts were recorded for this clonotype. The chain recombines TRBV7-9 with TRBJ2-5; TRBD2 agrees at 7 bases. Per the germline V gene, CDR1 is SEHNR and CDR2 is FQNEAQ (reference sequence). The CDR3 spans 14 residues. With V trimmed by 8 bases and J by 0 bases, 6 bases remained unmatched. The CDR3 region is CASGKAGNQETQYF. The CDR3 bases are TGTGCCAGCGGTAAAGCGGGGAACCAAGAGACCCAGTACTTC.

This clonotype was seen more than once but under ten times. The rearrangement joins TRBV20-1 to TRBJ1-2; D call uncertain. V dropped 5 bases and J dropped 3 bases, with 10 bases sitting between them. The CDR3 has 12 amino acids. Germline V CDR1 and CDR2: DFQATT, SNEGSKA (reference sequence). The CDR3 nucleotides are TGCAGTGCTCTACCAAGGGACTATGGCTACACCTTC. Its protein is CSALPRDYGYTF.

In its sample, this clonotype is medium-sized. The chain uses TRBV5-1 and TRBJ2-1; 7 positions agree with TRBD2. CDR3 size: 17 residues. Germline V gives CDR1 SGHRS, CDR2 YFSETQ. Unmatched junction bases numbered 6, after V lost 0 bases and J lost 0 bases. CDR3 bases: TGCGCCAGCAGCTTGGATTCAGGACTAGGCTCCTACAATGAGCAGTTCTTC. Amino acids: CASSLDSGLGSYNEQFF. Filled out from reference TRBV5-1 and TRBJ2-1, the complete variable domain reads KAGVTQTPRYLIKTRGQQVTLSCSPISGHRSVSWYQQTPGQGLQFLFEYFSETQRNKGNFPGRFSGRQFSNSRSEMNVSTLELGDSALYLCASSLDSGLGSYNEQFFGPGTRLTVL.